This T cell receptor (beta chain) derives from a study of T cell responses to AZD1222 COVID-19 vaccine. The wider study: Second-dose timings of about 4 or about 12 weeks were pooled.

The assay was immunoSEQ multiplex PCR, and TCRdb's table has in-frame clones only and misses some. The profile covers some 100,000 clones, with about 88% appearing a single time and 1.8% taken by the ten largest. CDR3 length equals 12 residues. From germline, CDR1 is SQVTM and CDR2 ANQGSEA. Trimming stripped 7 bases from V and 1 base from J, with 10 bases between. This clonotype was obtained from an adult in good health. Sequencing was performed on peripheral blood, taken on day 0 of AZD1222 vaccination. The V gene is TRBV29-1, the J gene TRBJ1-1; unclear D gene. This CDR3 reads CSAEEGNTEAFF. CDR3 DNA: TGCAGCGCCGAGGAAGGGAACACTGAAGCTTTCTTT. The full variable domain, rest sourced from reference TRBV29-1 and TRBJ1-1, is SAVISQKPSRDICQRGTSLTIQCQVDSQVTMMFWYRQQPGQSLTLIATANQGSEATYESGFVIDKFPISRPNLTFSTLTVSNMSPEDSSIYLCSAEEGNTEAFFGQGTRLTVV.